The clone carrying this T cell receptor beta chain was recorded once. The sample is drawn from a study of T cell changes during pregnancy in multiple sclerosis. Assay used: immunoSEQ multiplex PCR; TCRdb lists only in-frame clones, some missing. The sample lists around 57,000 clones; around 91% were seen once. There are 13 residues in the CDR3. Per germline, CDR1 SEHNR and CDR2 FQNEAQ (reference sequence). Trimming removed 1 base at V and 3 bases at J, with 7 bases between. This specimen consisted of peripheral blood, obtained after pregnancy. The sequence was obtained from a female donor in good health, enrolled as a control in a pregnancy study. V is TRBV7-9 and J is TRBJ2-7; D is undetermined. DNA for the CDR3: TGTGCCAGCAGCTTAGGACTGAACTACGAGCAGTACTTC. Translated, it gives CASSLGLNYEQYF.